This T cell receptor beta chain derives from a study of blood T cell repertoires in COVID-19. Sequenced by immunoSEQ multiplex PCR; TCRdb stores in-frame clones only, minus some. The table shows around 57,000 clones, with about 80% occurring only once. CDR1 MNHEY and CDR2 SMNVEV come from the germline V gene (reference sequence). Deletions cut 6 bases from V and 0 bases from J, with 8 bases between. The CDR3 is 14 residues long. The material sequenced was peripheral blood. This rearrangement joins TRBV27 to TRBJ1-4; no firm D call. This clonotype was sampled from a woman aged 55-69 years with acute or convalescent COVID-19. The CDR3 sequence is CASSRLATNEKLFF. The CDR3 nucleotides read TGTGCCAGCAGCCGGTTAGCAACTAATGAAAAACTGTTTTTT.